Only one count was recorded for the clone carrying this TCR beta chain. Its antigen is as yet unknown. Trimming took 3 bases from V and 5 from J, leaving 15 bases between them. There are 14 residues in the CDR3. The germline V gene encodes CDR1 DFQATT and CDR2 SNEGSKA (reference sequence). These data come from a study of T cell responses to AZD1222 COVID-19 vaccine. Measured with immunoSEQ multiplex PCR; TCRdb has only the in-frame clones, and not every one. Among 150,000 to 200,000 clones, just over 90% were seen once, and the ten largest hold approximately 3.4%. Second doses at about 4 or about 12 weeks were pooled. Study-level points and caveats: Samples come after the peak T cell response, not at day 14. As reported, nearly half of all spike-specific TCRs target variant regions that are unmutated. Donors in the cohort were predominantly white British and more often female, and clonal diversity was possibly underestimated.

The chain carries TRBV20-1 and TRBJ2-3; no clear D. The sequences come from peripheral blood, collected 28 days after the second AZD1222 dose. The clonotype originates from an adult who received the AZD1222 COVID-19 vaccine. The CDR3 DNA is TGCAGTGCTAGTATGCTCGGGTGGGTAGATACGCAGTATTTT. Encoded protein: CSASMLGWVDTQYF.